These 2 T cell receptor beta chains came from one sample sequenced in a study of cytomegalovirus exposure and HLA in healthy donors. Researchers ran the PCR with 60 Vbeta and 13 Jbeta primers. Generated by immunoSEQ multiplex PCR, the TCRdb table keeps only in-frame clones and is missing some. In the table there are about 110,000 clones, roughly 68% of which are singletons. The sequencing sample was made of PBMCs. All receptors derive from a young woman in good health and CMV-seronegative.

This chain joins TRBV5-1 and TRBJ2-7; 16 nucleotides line up with TRBD2. Germline assignment: CDR1 SGHRS and CDR2 YFSETQ. CDR3 length equals 17 residues. V lost 4 bases, J lost 1 base, and 5 bases stayed unmatched. For the CDR3, the DNA is TGCGCCAGCAGCCTAGGGACTAGCGGGAGGGTTTCCTACGAGCAGTACTTC. This sequence encodes CASSLGTSGRVSYEQYF.

The chain recombines TRBV5-1 with TRBJ2-7, with 8 positions matching TRBD2. V gave up 4 bases and J gave up 2 bases; unmatched junction bases: 8. CDR3 length: 15 residues. Germline-derived CDR1 and CDR2 are SGHRS and YFSETQ. CDR3 bases: TGCGCCAGCAGCCCAACGGGAGGGGTCCCCTACGAGCAGTACTTC. Translation: CASSPTGGVPYEQYF. The variable domain in full, with the rest retrieved from reference TRBV5-1 and TRBJ2-7, is KAGVTQTPRYLIKTRGQQVTLSCSPISGHRSVSWYQQTPGQGLQFLFEYFSETQRNKGNFPGRFSGRQFSNSRSEMNVSTLELGDSALYLCASSPTGGVPYEQYFGPGTRLTVT.